This record looks at one T cell receptor beta chain sequence and its context. The antigen is unknown. The assay was immunoSEQ multiplex PCR, and TCRdb's table has in-frame clones only and misses some. The sample contains about 15,000 clones, 62% of which appear only once. This specimen belongs to a study of CD4+ T cells in melanoma. Study-wide points: In melanoma, neoantigen-specific CD4+ T cells reportedly differed in differentiation state.

The CDR3 runs to 14 residues. Per germline, CDR1 SQVTM and CDR2 ANQGSEA. V lost 6 bases and J lost 5; bases outside the gene matches: 8. This clonotype originated in a human donor with melanoma. Sequencing was performed on cells from a culture (not recorded whether cultured in vitro). The chain uses TRBV29-1 and TRBJ2-3; TRBD1 agrees at 10 bases. CDR3 DNA: TGCAGCGTCTCCTGGACAGGGGGAGTAGATACGCAGTATTTT. Its translation: CSVSWTGGVDTQYF.